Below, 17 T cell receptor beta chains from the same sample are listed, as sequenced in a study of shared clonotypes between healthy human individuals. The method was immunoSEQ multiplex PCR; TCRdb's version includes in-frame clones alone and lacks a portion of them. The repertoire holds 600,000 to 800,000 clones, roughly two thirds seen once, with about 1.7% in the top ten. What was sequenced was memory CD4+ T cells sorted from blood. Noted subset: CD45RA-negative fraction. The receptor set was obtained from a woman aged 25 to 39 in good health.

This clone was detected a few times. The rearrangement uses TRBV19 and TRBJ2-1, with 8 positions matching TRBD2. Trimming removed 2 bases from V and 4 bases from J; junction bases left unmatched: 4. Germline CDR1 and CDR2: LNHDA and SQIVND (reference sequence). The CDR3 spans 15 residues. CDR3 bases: TGTGCCAGTAGTATACAGACTAGCGAGTACAATGAGCAGTTCTTC. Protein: CASSIQTSEYNEQFF.

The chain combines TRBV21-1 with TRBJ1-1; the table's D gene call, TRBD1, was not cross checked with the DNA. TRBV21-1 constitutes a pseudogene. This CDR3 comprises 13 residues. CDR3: CASSNHLNTEAFF. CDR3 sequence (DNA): TGTGCCAGCAGCAACCATCTGAACACTGAAGCTTTCTTT.

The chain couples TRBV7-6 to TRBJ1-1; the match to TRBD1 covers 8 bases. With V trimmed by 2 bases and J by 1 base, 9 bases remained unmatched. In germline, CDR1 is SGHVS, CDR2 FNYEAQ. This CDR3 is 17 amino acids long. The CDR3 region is CASSLIQGAAQNTEAFF. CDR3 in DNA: TGTGCCAGCAGCTTAATTCAGGGGGCAGCCCAGAACACTGAAGCTTTCTTT. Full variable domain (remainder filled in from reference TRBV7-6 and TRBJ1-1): GAGVSQSPRYKVTKRGQDVALRCDPISGHVSLYWYRQALGQGPEFLTYFNYEAQQDKSGLPNDRFSAERPEGSISTLTIQRTEQRDSAMYRCASSLIQGAAQNTEAFFGQGTRLTVV.

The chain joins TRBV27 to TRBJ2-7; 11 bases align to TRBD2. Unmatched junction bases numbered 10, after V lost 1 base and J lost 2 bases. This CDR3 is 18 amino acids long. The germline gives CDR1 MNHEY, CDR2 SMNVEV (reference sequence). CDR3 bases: TGTGCCAGCAGTTTATTCCGATCAACGGGACTAGCGGCCTACGAGCAGTACTTC. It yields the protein CASSLFRSTGLAAYEQYF.

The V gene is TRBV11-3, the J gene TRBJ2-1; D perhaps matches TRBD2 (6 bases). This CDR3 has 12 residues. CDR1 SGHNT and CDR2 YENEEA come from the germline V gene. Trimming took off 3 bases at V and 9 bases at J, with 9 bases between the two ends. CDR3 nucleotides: TGTGCCAGCAGCTTTCGGGGGACTGAGCAGTTCTTC. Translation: CASSFRGTEQFF.

Here the CDR3 reads CASSPVVGTSGRGEQFF. The CDR3, as DNA: TGTGCCAGCAGCCCAGTAGTAGGGACTAGCGGGAGGGGTGAGCAGTTCTTC. The rearrangement joins TRBV11-2 to TRBJ2-1; TRBD2 aligns across 16 bases. V lost 5 bases, J lost 9 bases, and 10 bases stayed unmatched. Per germline, CDR1 SGHAT and CDR2 FQNNGV. The CDR3 length is 17 residues.

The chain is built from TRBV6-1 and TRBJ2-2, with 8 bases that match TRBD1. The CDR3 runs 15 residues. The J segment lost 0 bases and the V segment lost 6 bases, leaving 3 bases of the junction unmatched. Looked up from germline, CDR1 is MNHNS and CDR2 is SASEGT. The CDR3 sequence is CASRKQGANTGELFF. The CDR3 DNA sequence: TGTGCCAGCAGGAAACAGGGGGCGAACACCGGGGAGCTGTTTTTT.

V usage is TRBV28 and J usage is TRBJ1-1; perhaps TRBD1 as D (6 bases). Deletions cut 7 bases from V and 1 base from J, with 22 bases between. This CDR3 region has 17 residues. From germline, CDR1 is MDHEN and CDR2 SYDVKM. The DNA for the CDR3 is TGTGCCAGCACTGTACTCAACCCCCGGGACAAGAACACTGAAGCTTTCTTT. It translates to CASTVLNPRDKNTEAFF. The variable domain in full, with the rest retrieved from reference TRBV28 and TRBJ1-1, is DVKVTQSSRYLVKRTGEKVFLECVQDMDHENMFWYRQDPGLGLRLIYFSYDVKMKEKGDIPEGYSVSREKKERFSLILESASTNQTSMYLCASTVLNPRDKNTEAFFGQGTRLTVV.

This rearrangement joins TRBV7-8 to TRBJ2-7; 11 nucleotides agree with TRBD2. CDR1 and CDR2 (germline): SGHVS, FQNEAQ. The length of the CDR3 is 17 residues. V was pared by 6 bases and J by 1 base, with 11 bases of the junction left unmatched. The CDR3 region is CASSQTKGLAESYEQYF. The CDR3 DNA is TGTGCCAGCAGTCAAACGAAGGGACTAGCGGAGTCCTACGAGCAGTACTTC.

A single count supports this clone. DNA of the CDR3: TGTGCCAGTAGTAAAGAGGGGGAACGAACCGGGGAGCTGTTTTTT. This translates into CASSKEGERTGELFF. The genes are TRBV19 and TRBJ2-2; possible D gene TRBD1, 6 bases. V gave up 4 bases and J gave up 5 bases, with 14 bases separating them. This CDR3 has 15 residues. Germline-derived CDR1 and CDR2 are LNHDA and SQIVND (reference sequence).

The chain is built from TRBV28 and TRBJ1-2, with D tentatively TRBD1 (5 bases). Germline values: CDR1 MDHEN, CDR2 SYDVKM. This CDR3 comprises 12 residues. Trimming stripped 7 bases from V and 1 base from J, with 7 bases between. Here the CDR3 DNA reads TGTGCCAGCAACAGGAATAACTATGGCTACACCTTC. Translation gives CASNRNNYGYTF.

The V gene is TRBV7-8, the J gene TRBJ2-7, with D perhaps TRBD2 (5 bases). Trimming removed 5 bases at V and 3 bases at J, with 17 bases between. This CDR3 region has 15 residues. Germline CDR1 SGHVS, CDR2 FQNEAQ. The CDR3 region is CASSRTRIIGYEQYF. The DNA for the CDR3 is TGTGCCAGCAGCCGTACTAGAATTATTGGCTACGAGCAGTACTTC. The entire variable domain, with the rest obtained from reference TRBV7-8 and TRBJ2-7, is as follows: GAGVSQSPRYKVAKRGQDVALRCDPISGHVSLFWYQQALGQGPEFLTYFQNEAQLDKSGLPSDRFFAERPEGSVSTLKIQRTQQEDSAVYLCASSRTRIIGYEQYFGPGTRLTVT.

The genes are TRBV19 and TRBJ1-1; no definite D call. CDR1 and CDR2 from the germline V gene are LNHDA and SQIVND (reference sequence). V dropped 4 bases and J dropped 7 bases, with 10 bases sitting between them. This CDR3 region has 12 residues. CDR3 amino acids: CASSTRQLEAFF. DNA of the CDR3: TGTGCCAGTAGTACGAGACAACTTGAAGCTTTCTTT.

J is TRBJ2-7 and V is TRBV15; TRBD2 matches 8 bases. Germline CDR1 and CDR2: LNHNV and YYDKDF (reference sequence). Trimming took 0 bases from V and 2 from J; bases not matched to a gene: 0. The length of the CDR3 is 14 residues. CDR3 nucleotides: TGTGCCACCAGCAGAGAGGGACTAGCCTACGAGCAGTACTTC. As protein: CATSREGLAYEQYF.

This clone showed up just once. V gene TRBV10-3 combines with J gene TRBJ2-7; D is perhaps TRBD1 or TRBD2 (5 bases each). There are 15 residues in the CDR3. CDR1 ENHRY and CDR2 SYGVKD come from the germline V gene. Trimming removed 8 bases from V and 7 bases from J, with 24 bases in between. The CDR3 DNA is TGTGCCATCTCGTCCGGGGCGGCGCATCAAGAGGAGCAGTACTTC. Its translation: CAISSGAAHQEEQYF.

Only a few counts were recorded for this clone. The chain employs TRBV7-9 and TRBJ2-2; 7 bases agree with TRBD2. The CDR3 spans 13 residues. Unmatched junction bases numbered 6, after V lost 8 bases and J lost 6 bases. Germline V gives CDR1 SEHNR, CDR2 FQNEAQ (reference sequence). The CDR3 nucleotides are TGTGCCAGCGGCGGGAGTCATGCCGGGGAGCTGTTTTTT. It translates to CASGGSHAGELFF.

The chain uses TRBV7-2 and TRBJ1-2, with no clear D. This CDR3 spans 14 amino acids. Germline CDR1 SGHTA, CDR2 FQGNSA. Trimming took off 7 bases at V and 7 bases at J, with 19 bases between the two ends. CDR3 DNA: TGTGCCAGCACCCTTGGACTCTTGATCAGTGGCTACACCTTC. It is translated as CASTLGLLISGYTF. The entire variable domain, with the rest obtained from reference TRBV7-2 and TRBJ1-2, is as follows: GAGVSQSPSNKVTEKGKDVELRCDPISGHTALYWYRQSLGQGLEFLIYFQGNSAPDKSGLPSDRFSAERTGGSVSTLTIQRTQQEDSAVYLCASTLGLLISGYTFGSGTRLTVV.